This T cell receptor beta chain was profiled in a study of regulatory T cells in long-lasting Graves disease (dated by TCRdb to about 2021). Context from the whole study: In the newly diagnosed Graves' disease group, patients had been taking antithyroid drugs for less than 3 months. This study used TCR sequencing and RNA sequencing of peripheral blood to compare persistent Graves' disease patients against newly diagnosed Graves' disease patients. The study was registered as a clinical trial and conducted in China. A total of roughly 35 samples underwent TCR sequencing: about 13 from persistent and about 20 from newly diagnosed Graves' disease patients.

Library preparation employed multiplex PCR. Sequencer: Illumina HiSeq 4000. iRepertoire HTBI primers and Arm-PCR amplification of CDR3 regions were used to construct TCR beta libraries. Before sequencing, the PCR products underwent gel purification. The source study handled its data this way. Gene usage analysis of CDR3 amino acid clonotypes used the approximately 62 TRBV and around 14 TRBJ segments found across samples. Filtered high-quality paired reads were merged into contigs using COPE and FqMerger. BLAST was used to align contigs to IMGT TRBV, TRBD and TRBJ reference genes, and CDR3 was defined according to IMGT. Clonotypes above 0.1% frequency were classified as highly expanded clones. Repertoire diversity was measured by Shannon entropy, and V-J evenness by the Gini coefficient. A clonotype was considered public if more than one individual shared it. Clones were called with MiXCR by TCRdb after fastp trimmed the public reads at Q25, and only in-frame beta chains were retained. Rows with one shared CDR3 protein collapse into an entry with the most common genes and DNA. It is TCRdb's table, rather than the study itself, that gives the V and J calls and clone size. The sample profile shows 400,000 to 550,000 distinct CDR3 sequences; about 16% of them were found once. 23% of the sample is in the top ten clones.

In the paper's terms, the time point label means: newly diagnosed GD, antithyroid drugs for less than 3 months. For both TCR sequencing and RNA sequencing, RNA was extracted from PBMCs in TRIzol. Graves' disease was diagnosed according to American Thyroid Association guidelines. The patients came from an endocrinology department in Xi'an, China. From each patient, 7.5 to 10 milliliters of peripheral blood was collected into an EDTA anticoagulant tube. Ficoll Paque Plus density gradient separation was used to isolate PBMCs, and no additional T cell sorting was done. An Agilent 2100 Bioanalyzer and agarose gel were used to assess RNA quality, and a NanoDrop 2000 was used to measure RNA concentration. Study-wide conclusions, independent of this receptor: Persistent patients shared more public clonotypes among themselves (2,741) than newly diagnosed patients did (approximately 970). TRBV28, TRBJ1-2 and TRBJ2-5 were preferentially used in persistent disease, while TRBV20-1 and TRBJ2-1 were favored in newly diagnosed disease. Compared with newly diagnosed patients, patients with persistent Graves' disease had lower TCR Shannon entropy and fewer highly expanded clones, which suggests clonal expansion. The small sample size was acknowledged by the authors as a limitation that may reduce accuracy. The study examined only peripheral blood because the primary lesion, thyroid tissue, could not be accessed. Only the TCR beta chain was sequenced and analyzed.

CDR1 and CDR2, per the germline V gene, are MDHEN and SYDVKM. From the cysteine up to the phenylalanine, the CDR3 has a length of 13 residues. Just CDR3 DNA is preserved here, 39 bases in frame from base 1. Relative to germline, V is missing 5 bases and J is missing 2 bases, with 3 bases of the junction outside any gene match. This clonotype was counted ten times or more. Its antigen is still unknown. Per-base qualities were not stored, and no clone one base away is much larger. This sample also appeared in a second study, on T cells in Graves' hyperthyroidism and ophthalmopathy. As the second study states: Graves' hyperthyroidism was defined as stable when no progression to ophthalmopathy occurred over 18 months of follow-up. Hyperthyroidism patients were newly diagnosed, had a disease duration of under 2 months, and were aged 18 to 65 years. The study excluded patients with uncontrolled infections, other autoimmune diseases, pregnancy or lactation. Clinical symptoms, serum thyroxine and TRAb, thyroid ultrasound, and orbital computed tomography formed the basis for the diagnoses. The first round of RT-PCR for the TCR CDR3 was performed with the HTBI primer set and the Qiagen OneStep RT-PCR kit. Most expanded thyroid clonotypes (frequency above 0.001) were also found in blood, which suggests that blood repertoires may mirror thyroid immune responses. A model built on a 13 V-J signature distinguished ophthalmopathy from stable hyperthyroidism, reaching roughly 88% sensitivity and around 81% specificity in cross-validation and 80%/75% in testing. In validation, the model predicted progression to ophthalmopathy with around 71% sensitivity and roughly 72% specificity, a median of 6.5 months before onset. To identify distinguishing TCR V-J signatures, a discovery cohort of 90 to 100 patients was used, comprising some 45 with Graves' ophthalmopathy and approximately 57 with stable Graves' hyperthyroidism. An independent validation cohort of under 20 hyperthyroidism patients and 17 patients who later progressed to ophthalmopathy tested prospective prediction of ophthalmopathy. For training and testing, the 100 or so patients in the discovery cohort were randomly divided in a 7:3 ratio. In several Graves' hyperthyroidism patients, the study also compared T-cell repertoires from thyroid tissue with T-cell repertoires from blood. After blood sampling, hyperthyroidism patients were treated with methimazole at a starting dose of 30 mg daily, and ophthalmopathy patients were treated with high-dose intravenous methylprednisolone. Libraries were constructed in a second round of multiplex PCR, after which size selection and purification were performed. Paired-end sequencing of the libraries was performed with 100 bp reads on an Illumina HiSeq2000. SOAPnuke was used to process the raw data, with reads discarded if the reads contained adapters or uncalled bases, had a mean Phred below 15, or lacked an exact constant-primer or identifier match. COPE v1.2.5 was used to merge high-quality paired reads, and clonotypes were defined as unique nucleotide sequences. MiTCR v1.1 was used to align the clonotypes against IMGT TRBV, TRBD and TRBJ reference segments. The analysis was restricted to V-J combinations with a frequency above 0.0001, which together covered about 99% of the repertoires. A TCS score was defined as the ratio of F50 (clonal expansion) to E x V (chaos), with BLOSUM62-based TCRdist applied between CDR3 peptides within each V-J. Welch's t-statistics and random forest reduced around 520 V-J features to 10 to 15, which were used in a naive Bayes classifier (R e1071). No statistical method was used to fix the sample size in advance, and group allocation was not hidden from the investigators. TCR Vbeta CDR3 sequencing of 140 or so peripheral blood samples (more than 40 ophthalmopathy, about 75 hyperthyroidism and some 17 progressor patients) is reported in the paper.

Material: peripheral blood mononuclear cells (PBMCs), obtained at new diagnosis, from a patient treated with antithyroid drugs. Recombination linked TRBV28 to TRBJ2-7, with TRBD2 matching 7 junction bases. This receptor was taken from a woman under 30 with Graves disease. Donor details come from another sample of the same person, matched by shared clones. For the CDR3, the sequence is CASSLSGPYEQYF. The nucleotide sequence is given as TGTGCCAGCAGTCTTAGCGGGCCCTACGAGCAGTACTTC.